The rows below give T cell receptor beta chains drawn from one sample of a study of blood T cells in healthy people across ages. TCRdb used MiXCR to reprocess the 5' RACE reads, holding one entry per CDR3 protein. The table shows 500,000 to 550,000 distinct CDR3 sequences, with around 24% occurring only once. These data were also filed under a second study, of T cells of mothers and their children.

The sequenced sample consisted of blood. All receptors come from a boy between 5 and 17 years old in good health. CDR3s leave out the opening cysteine and the closing phenylalanine or tryptophan. Each record gives: CDR3 length, clone size, V gene, J gene, CDR3 protein. The size entry is marked missing in some rows and otherwise reads once, few, many or a size class.

9,-,TRBV6-5,TRBJ2-1,ASSQQGRQF
11,once,TRBV20-1,TRBJ2-7,SARAWQTYEQY
16,few,TRBV7-2,TRBJ1-4,ASSARQGSFSINEKLF
12,few,TRBV2,TRBJ2-5,ASDGLAAQETQY
12,few,TRBV3-1,TRBJ1-5,ASSPGQANQPQH
15,-,TRBV4-2,TRBJ2-3,ASSQTRLAASTDTQY
13,-,TRBV20-1,TRBJ2-5,SAQAGMGLQETQY
13,-,TRBV20-1,TRBJ1-5,SARSAGNENQPQH
15,-,TRBV7-2,TRBJ2-6,ASSPTGLDTGANVLT
11,-,TRBV7-2,TRBJ1-2,ASSRLRAYGYT
9,-,TRBV10-3,TRBJ2-7,ATGDSDRQY
16,few,TRBV4-3,TRBJ1-3,ASSQDGRTPSSGNTIY
13,many,TRBV6-4,TRBJ2-6,ASSDSLSGANVLT
11,few,TRBV6-5,TRBJ1-1,ASMGVLGTEAF
10,-,TRBV29-1,TRBJ2-3,SVDGSTDTQY
11,-,TRBV7-2,TRBJ1-2,ASSYTVNYGYT
11,few,TRBV27,TRBJ2-7,ASSFTATYEQY
11,few,TRBV29-1,TRBJ2-3,SVKGSLTDTQY
14,few,TRBV7-2,TRBJ1-3,ASSLGEQGGGNTIY
12,-,TRBV20-1,TRBJ1-1,SADKGQGIPEAF
15,-,TRBV28,TRBJ2-2,AGRGLAGAANTGELF
13,many,TRBV7-8,TRBJ2-7,ASSQGLAGPYEQY
13,many,TRBV29-1,TRBJ2-4,SGGGGSSAKNIQY
11,-,TRBV12-3/TRBV12-4,TRBJ2-3,AILAGNADTQY
14,-,TRBV13,TRBJ2-1,ASGVWSSGVYNEQF
15,-,TRBV27,TRBJ2-4,ASSSNHAELAKNIQY
10,-,TRBV29-1,TRBJ2-7,SVEDGRGEQY
15,few,TRBV9,TRBJ2-1,ASDRAGATSSYNEQF
16,-,TRBV15,TRBJ2-5,ATSREGRGSGNIKTQY
15,-,TRBV4-1,TRBJ2-7,ASSQDPRGAWSYEQY
14,-,TRBV6-6,TRBJ1-6,ASSRTGRGYNSPLH
11,-,TRBV3-1,TRBJ1-1,ASSQPGGTEAF
14,few,TRBV12-3/TRBV12-4,TRBJ2-2,ASRGLAGRNTGELF
11,once,TRBV20-1,TRBJ1-5,SVTDNPDQPQH
17,many,TRBV4-3,TRBJ2-1,ASSQERRQYRSNYNEQF
15,few,TRBV7-2,TRBJ2-1,ASSRDREDGRWGEQF
14,many,TRBV7-2,TRBJ2-5,ASSWTSGRVRETQY
12,-,TRBV6-5,TRBJ2-3,ASSPMASTDTQY
13,few,TRBV6-1,-,ASTSTGLRGNEQF
12,few,TRBV7-7,TRBJ2-7,ASSPSGQRYEQY
13,few,TRBV7-3,TRBJ2-1,ASSRSGQGSNEQF
12,few,TRBV2,TRBJ2-7,ASRRAWGDYEQY
13,-,TRBV20-1,TRBJ1-1,SAAGRGSLNTEAF
12,-,TRBV20-1,TRBJ2-1,SVNPGTSANEQF
11,-,TRBV6-2/TRBV6-3,TRBJ2-2,ASKQANTGELF
15,-,TRBV28,TRBJ2-3,ASSLKGPRKPPDTQY
11,many,TRBV7-9,TRBJ2-5,ASSLEQGETQY
9,few,TRBV29-1,TRBJ2-1,GIRSINEQF
14,-,TRBV9,TRBJ2-5,ASSPGQGSARQTQY